Each of the 5 T cell receptor beta chains below was sequenced from the same sample in a study of blood T cell repertoires in COVID-19. Only in-frame clones appear in the TCRdb table, and some are missing; sequencing was by immunoSEQ multiplex PCR. The sample contains about 260,000 clones, around 88% of which appear only once. Sequenced input: peripheral blood. Receptors were obtained from a man aged 25 to 40 with active or convalescent COVID-19.

This sequence joins TRBV7-2 and TRBJ2-2, with D uncertain. CDR1 and CDR2 from the germline V gene are SGHTA and FQGNSA. This CDR3 is 13 amino acids long. Trimming pared 1 base from V and 5 bases from J, leaving 5 bases between. The CDR3 loop is CASSLGPTGELFF. In nucleotides, the CDR3 is TGTGCCAGCAGCTTAGGGCCTACCGGGGAGCTGTTTTTT.

This chain joins TRBV11-2 and TRBJ2-1; TRBD2 aligns across 10 bases. With 1 base clipped from V and 8 bases from J, the junction kept 5 bases outside the gene matches. This CDR3 has 15 amino acids. The germline CDR1 and CDR2 sequences are SGHAT and FQNNGV. CDR3 bases: TGTGCCAGCAGCTTAGTGAGCGGGGGGGCCCATGAGCAGTTCTTC. It specifies CASSLVSGGAHEQFF.

This sequence joins TRBV5-6 and TRBJ1-5; D might be TRBD1 (5 bases). V was shortened by 0 bases and J by 0 bases, with 10 bases between the two germline ends. Germline CDR1 is SGHDT and CDR2 is YYEEEE. The CDR3 runs 16 residues. DNA of the CDR3: TGTGCCAGCAGCTTGGGGACACCTTATAGCAATCAGCCCCAGCATTTT. Protein: CASSLGTPYSNQPQHF. Looking up the rest from reference TRBV5-6 and TRBJ1-5 gives the full variable domain: DAGVTQSPTHLIKTRGQQVTLRCSPKSGHDTVSWYQQALGQGPQFIFQYYEEEERQRGNFPDRFSGHQFPNYSSELNVNALLLGDSALYLCASSLGTPYSNQPQHFGDGTRLSIL.

The chain links TRBV4-1 to TRBJ1-6; D unresolved. The CDR3 has 17 amino acids. Germline V CDR1 and CDR2: MGHRA, YSYEKL. The V and J ends lost 1 base and 0 bases respectively, with 10 bases between them. CDR3 region: CASSQGQTSSYNSPLHF. The CDR3 DNA is TGCGCCAGCAGCCAAGGACAAACAAGCTCCTATAATTCACCCCTCCACTTT.

The V call is TRBV5-1, the J call TRBJ2-7, with D maybe TRBD1 (6 bases). Germline V gives CDR1 SGHRS, CDR2 YFSETQ. The CDR3 sequence is 13 residues long. Trimming left V 7 bases short and J 0 bases short, with 11 bases between. The CDR3 sequence is CASGDISSYEQYF. The CDR3 DNA follows: TGCGCCAGCGGGGACATAAGCTCCTACGAGCAGTACTTC. Based on the CDR3 plus reference TRBV5-1 and TRBJ2-7, the full variable domain is KAGVTQTPRYLIKTRGQQVTLSCSPISGHRSVSWYQQTPGQGLQFLFEYFSETQRNKGNFPGRFSGRQFSNSRSEMNVSTLELGDSALYLCASGDISSYEQYFGPGTRLTVT.